The 10 T cell receptor beta chains in this list originate from one sample, sequenced in a study of response to subunit inactivated influenza vaccine. TCRdb itself ran the RT-PCR reads through MiXCR, one entry per CDR3 protein. The repertoire holds a few hundred thousand distinct CDR3 sequences, with about 15% as singletons. This material consisted of PBMCs from blood, taken roughly 13 days after vaccination. These receptors originate from a man between 45 and 60 years old who received an inactivated influenza vaccine.

The table lists this clonotype with a few counts. This chain connects TRBV20-1 to TRBJ2-3; D might be TRBD2 (7 bases). Germline V CDR1 and CDR2: DFQATT, SNEGSKA (reference sequence). The length of the CDR3 is 15 residues. Trimming took 1 base from V and 3 from J, leaving 14 bases between them. CDR3 sequence: CSARGAGAGTDTQYF. CDR3 DNA: TGCAGTGCTAGAGGTGCGGGGGCTGGGACAGATACGCAGTATTTT.

In its sample, this clonotype was seen a few times. The V call is TRBV6-1, the J call TRBJ2-7; 9 bases are a match to TRBD2. This CDR3 comprises 15 residues. CDR1 is MNHNS, CDR2 SASEGT, per germline. Trimming removed 6 bases from V and 3 bases from J; junction bases left unmatched: 9. The CDR3 protein is CASSPGGLARYEQYF. The CDR3 DNA reads TGTGCCAGCAGCCCTGGGGGACTAGCACGCTACGAGCAGTACTTC.

The chain carries TRBV6-1 and TRBJ2-5, with D uncertain. Per germline, CDR1 MNHNS and CDR2 SASEGT. Trimming removed 7 bases from V and 0 bases from J, with 12 bases in between. The CDR3 extends over 14 amino acids. The CDR3 spells CASKRLSHQETQYF. CDR3 bases: TGTGCCAGCAAGCGACTGAGCCACCAAGAGACCCAGTACTTC.

This clonotype was counted many times. The rearrangement uses TRBV3-1 and TRBJ1-1; 8 nucleotides align to TRBD1. The CDR3 length is 14 residues. Germline V gene data show CDR1 as LGHDT and CDR2 as YNNKEL (reference sequence). With V trimmed by 3 bases and J by 10 bases, 10 bases remained unmatched. For the CDR3, the DNA is TGTGCCAGCAGCCACAGGGACAGGCCGAGGAGAGCTTTCTTT. Its protein is CASSHRDRPRRAFF.

This clonotype was found a few times. The chain employs TRBV5-1 and TRBJ2-2; possibly TRBD2 for D (6 bases). The CDR3 runs to 16 residues. Per the germline V gene, CDR1 is SGHRS and CDR2 is YFSETQ. The ends were cut back, 4 bases at V and 2 bases at J, with 15 bases in the middle. DNA for the CDR3: TGCGCCAGCAGCGGGGGAACGGGGGAAAACACCGGGGAGCTGTTTTTT. This gives the protein CASSGGTGENTGELFF.

The chain couples TRBV27 to TRBJ2-5; TRBD1 is a possible D gene (5 bases). Looked up from germline, CDR1 is MNHEY and CDR2 is SMNVEV (reference sequence). Trimming took 5 bases from V and 0 from J, leaving 13 bases between them. The CDR3 runs 15 residues. The CDR3 sequence: CASSLRTSNQETQYF. CDR3 bases: TGTGCCAGCAGTCTCCGGACAAGCAACCAAGAGACCCAGTACTTC.

This clonotype was detected only a few times. The chain recombines TRBV29-1 with TRBJ2-7, with D unresolved. V was cut by 2 bases and J by 7 bases, with 15 bases left in between. The germline CDR1 and CDR2 sequences are SQVTM and ANQGSEA. This CDR3 spans 13 amino acids. As DNA, the CDR3 is TGCAGCGTTGAAAAGACGGACCCCTGGGAGCAGTACTTC. Residues: CSVEKTDPWEQYF.

In this sample, this clonotype turned up a few times. The CDR3 DNA reads as TGCGCCACCGCCGATGGGACAGGGACCACACCCCTCCACTTT. Encoded protein: CATADGTGTTPLHF. The chain uses TRBV5-1 and TRBJ1-6; 9 bases map to TRBD1. V dropped 9 bases and J dropped 11; count of bases not matched to a gene: 12. This CDR3 region has 14 residues. Germline CDR1 reads SGHRS; CDR2 reads YFSETQ.

This clonotype is a singleton in its sample. The junction shows a germline mismatch at one end, possibly a read error. The chain combines TRBV4-3 with TRBJ2-2, with a possible D match to TRBD1 (6 bases). Per the germline V gene, CDR1 is LGHNA and CDR2 is YSLEER. This CDR3 is built from 16 residues. The CDR3 DNA follows: TGCGCCATCAGCTCAACAGGGTATGCGAACACCGGGGAGCTGTTTTTT. It specifies CAISSTGYANTGELFF.

CDR3: CASSVATGQETQYF. The CDR3 DNA reads as TGTGCCAGCAGCGTAGCTACTGGACAAGAGACCCAGTACTTC. The chain combines TRBV9 with TRBJ2-5; D remains unclear. Germline CDR1 reads SGDLS; CDR2 reads YYNGEE. CDR3 length equals 14 residues. V lost 0 bases and J 2 bases, leaving 8 bases between the germline ends.